Reported below is one TCR beta chain. Antigen unknown. The data were obtained in a study of graft-versus-host responses after intestinal transplantation. Study-level information: Transplantation in recipients was multivisceral, liver-intestinal, or isolated intestinal. Tacrolimus plus steroids were given to all recipients for around three years, preceded by anti-thymocyte globulin induction. Findings and limits, study-wide: Some GvH clones were seen earlier in gut or blood, suggesting intestinal origin. Declining HvG levels early post-transplant were linked to peak circulating GvH clone levels.

Clones were sequenced by immunoSEQ multiplex PCR, and TCRdb holds only the in-frame ones, with some missing. The sample has about 93,000 clones; 85% to 95% are singletons. V was pared by 11 bases and J by 4 bases, with 15 bases between. This CDR3 is built from 13 residues. This receptor was taken from a human donor who received an intestinal transplant. This material consisted of unstimulated CD8+ T cells sorted from spleen or lymph node cells, taken before intestinal transplant. This chain links TRBV23-1 with TRBJ1-5, with D perhaps TRBD1 (6 bases). TRBV23-1 is recorded as an ORF, its role being uncertain. CDR3 coding DNA: TGCGCCCGGAAACAGGGTGGAAATCAGCCCCAGCATTTT. This encodes CARKQGGNQPQHF.